These T cell receptor beta chains were read from a single sample in a study of T cells in Graves' hyperthyroidism and ophthalmopathy. TCRdb re-called the multiplex PCR reads through MiXCR, storing one row per CDR3 protein. The table shows fewer than 450,000 distinct CDR3 sequences, with about 15% occurring only once. The specimen sequenced was blood. All receptors derive from a woman in her twenties or thirties with Graves' hyperthyroidism that later progressed to Graves' ophthalmopathy. CDR3s include the opening cysteine and the closing phenylalanine or tryptophan. The order of the fields is clone size, V gene, D gene, J gene, CDR3 DNA, CDR3 protein. A D gene is named only where the DNA matches it firmly. Size is stated for part of the rows, as once, few or many counts, or as a class when the clone is expanded.

>many|TRBV7-9|NA|TRBJ1-1
TGTGCCAGCAGCCGAGAACATGAAGCTTTCTTT
CASSREHEAFF
>many|TRBV20-1|NA|TRBJ2-5
TGCAGTGCTAGAGATCCGACCGAGACCCAGTACTTC
CSARDPTETQYF
>many|TRBV12-3/TRBV12-4|NA|TRBJ1-6
TGTGCCAGCAACCAGCAGGGACTGAGCAATTCACCCCTCCACTTT
CASNQQGLSNSPLHF
>many|TRBV28|NA|TRBJ2-7
TGTGCCAGTCAGGAGGGGGGCGGTTACGAGCAGTACTTC
CASQEGGGYEQYF
>many|TRBV2|NA|TRBJ1-5
TGTGCCAGCAGTGGACAGACTAGCAATCAGCCCCAGCATTTT
CASSGQTSNQPQHF
>NA|TRBV11-2|TRBD2|TRBJ2-1
TGTGCCAGCAGCGAAGGACTAGCGGGAGCCCCGAGTTACAATGAGCAGTTCTTC
CASSEGLAGAPSYNEQFF
>many|TRBV30|NA|TRBJ1-2
TGTGCCGGCTCCACAGGGACGCTATATGGCTACACCTTC
CAGSTGTLYGYTF
>many|TRBV30|NA|TRBJ1-1
TGTGCCTGGAGTGTACGGAGGGCCGGGACCACTGAAGCTTTCTTT
CAWSVRRAGTTEAFF
>many|TRBV28|NA|TRBJ2-5
TGTGCCAGCAGTTCTGGCCCCCTCGAACAAGAGACCCAGTACTTC
CASSSGPLEQETQYF
>NA|TRBV20-1|TRBD1|TRBJ1-6
TGCAGTGCTAGAGCCAGGACAGGTTATTCACCCCTCCACTTT
CSARARTGYSPLHF
>many|TRBV11-2|NA|TRBJ2-7
TGTGCCAGCAGCTCGAGGGACGACTCCTACGAGCAGTACTTC
CASSSRDDSYEQYF
>NA|TRBV28|NA|TRBJ1-1
TGTGCCAGCAGTTTTAGTGCAGGGAGGCTTTCCGCTGAAGCTTTCTTT
CASSFSAGRLSAEAFF
>many|TRBV19|NA|TRBJ1-5
TGTGCCAGTAGACTCCACTCTCCTCATTCGCGGATCCAGACCAATCAGCCCCAGCATTTT
CASRLHSPHSRIQTNQPQHF
>many|TRBV6-6|TRBD2|TRBJ2-3
TGTGCCAGCAGTTACCTATTAGCGGGATCCAGAGATACGCAGTATTTT
CASSYLLAGSRDTQYF
>many|TRBV7-2|NA|TRBJ1-1
TGTGCCAGCAGCTTAGAATTTGTGACATCGAACACTGAAGCTTTCTTT
CASSLEFVTSNTEAFF
>many|TRBV15|NA|TRBJ1-1
TGTGCCACCAGCAAAGAACAGGGCACTGAAGCTTTCTTT
CATSKEQGTEAFF